The 16 T cell receptor beta chains reported below all come from one sample, sequenced in a study of Ad26.COV2.S vaccination and SARS-CoV-2 variants. Profiled with immunoSEQ multiplex PCR; TCRdb holds only in-frame clones, not every one. The data show around 400,000 clones, about four fifths seen once. Treatment described: approximately 18 received Ad26.COV2.S at low or high dose, single or two shots; about 5 received placebo; per-sample allocation not given. The samples date from day 63 after the first vaccine or placebo injection. Sequenced here: peripheral blood, sampled in a trial of Ad26.COV2.S vaccine versus placebo. The receptors come from a person between 18 and 65 years old who received the Ad26.COV2.S COVID-19 vaccine or a placebo.

This clone was picked up a small number of times. The CDR3 region has the DNA TGTGCCAGCAGCGCGGACAGCCTCAATTCACCCCTCCACTTT. Its protein product is CASSADSLNSPLHF. The chain employs TRBV2 and TRBJ1-6; D may be TRBD1 (6 bases). CDR1 SNHLY and CDR2 FYNNEI come from the germline V gene. The CDR3 consists of 14 residues. The ends were cut back, 6 bases at V and 7 bases at J, with 13 bases in the middle.

The V and J genes are TRBV4-2 and TRBJ2-7; 11 bases map to TRBD2. Germline trimming cut 3 bases from V and 7 bases from J; bases unmatched to any gene: 14. CDR3 size: 17 residues. Germline loops: CDR1 LGHNA, CDR2 YNFKEQ. This chain's CDR3 is CASSQLPFSGRGREQYF. The CDR3 DNA sequence: TGTGCCAGCAGCCAGCTCCCATTTAGCGGGAGGGGAAGGGAGCAGTACTTC.

This clone was seen a single time. The chain has TRBV5-4 and TRBJ1-2; D is uncertain. CDR1 and CDR2 from the germline V gene are SGHNT and YYREEE (reference sequence). Trimming took 5 bases from V and 0 from J, leaving 8 bases between them. This CDR3 is built from 13 residues. The CDR3 protein is CASSPNPNYGYTF. The DNA of the CDR3 is TGTGCCAGCAGTCCAAATCCTAACTATGGCTACACCTTC.

This clone was counted a few times. The chain couples TRBV5-1 to TRBJ1-5, with 8 nucleotides matching TRBD1. Unmatched junction bases numbered 6, after V lost 0 bases and J lost 1 base. Germline V lookup: CDR1 SGHRS, CDR2 YFSETQ. This CDR3 has 17 amino acids. The CDR3 coding sequence is TGCGCCAGCAGCTTGGGGGCGGGACAGGCCAGCAATCAGCCCCAGCATTTT. Protein: CASSLGAGQASNQPQHF.

This clone is a singleton in its sample. DNA for the CDR3: TGCGCCAGCAGCCCCAATAACCTCCCAGGCACCATATATTTT. It specifies CASSPNNLPGTIYF. This chain joins TRBV4-1 and TRBJ1-3; D gene uncertain. Per germline, CDR1 MGHRA and CDR2 YSYEKL. V was cut by 4 bases and J by 9 bases, with 16 bases left in between. The CDR3 length is 14 residues.

The chain couples TRBV6-5 to TRBJ2-5, with 10 bases aligning to TRBD1. Germline assignment: CDR1 MNHEY and CDR2 SVGAGI. The CDR3 sequence is 14 residues long. Trimming took 5 bases from V and 4 from J; bases not matched to a gene: 4. The CDR3: CASSPGDRGETQYF. As DNA, the CDR3 is TGTGCCAGCAGTCCCGGGGACAGGGGAGAGACCCAGTACTTC.

This chain connects TRBV6-6 to TRBJ1-2; TRBD1 is a possible D gene (6 bases). V was pared by 2 bases and J by 2 bases, with 9 bases between. CDR1 is MNHNY, CDR2 SVGAGI, per germline (reference sequence). The CDR3 consists of 14 residues. As DNA, the CDR3 is TGTGCCAGCAGTTACCTGGACAGAAACTATGGCTACACCTTC. Translation gives CASSYLDRNYGYTF.

The rearrangement uses TRBV11-2 and TRBJ2-5; 10 bases map to TRBD2. The trim removed 3 bases at V and 4 bases at J, leaving 5 bases unmatched. CDR3 length equals 15 residues. Germline V gene data show CDR1 as SGHAT and CDR2 as FQNNGV. The CDR3 loop reads CASSFSTSGAETQYF. CDR3 DNA sequence: TGTGCCAGCAGCTTTTCCACTAGCGGGGCAGAGACCCAGTACTTC.

The V call is TRBV6-5, the J call TRBJ2-1; D is unresolved. This CDR3 contains 12 residues. The germline V gene has CDR1 MNHEY and CDR2 SVGAGI. The V end lost 6 bases, the J end lost 7 bases, and 10 bases lay between the germline ends. CDR3 bases: TGTGCCAGCAGAGGCAATGGGAATGAGCAGTTCTTC. This gives the protein CASRGNGNEQFF.

The J gene is TRBJ1-6, the V gene TRBV5-6; D not certain. Trimming took off 4 bases at V and 13 bases at J, with 12 bases between the two ends. Germline CDR1 reads SGHDT; CDR2 reads YYEEEE. This CDR3 has 12 residues. The DNA for the CDR3 is TGTGCCAGCAGCATGGCCGCCATGCCCCTCCACTTT. Amino acids: CASSMAAMPLHF.

The chain recombines TRBV2 with TRBJ2-1; 11 bases line up with TRBD2. The CDR3 sequence is 15 residues long. Germline assignment: CDR1 SNHLY and CDR2 FYNNEI. Losses at the gene ends were 6 bases for V and 4 bases for J; bases not matched to a gene: 5. The CDR3 is CASSDGTSGYNEQFF. Written as DNA, the CDR3 is TGTGCCAGCAGCGACGGGACTAGCGGATACAATGAGCAGTTCTTC.

The chain combines TRBV9 with TRBJ1-2; weak D call: TRBD1 (5 bases). This CDR3 spans 15 amino acids. Trimming cost V 3 bases and J 0 bases, with 12 bases left between them. Germline CDR1 is SGDLS and CDR2 is YYNGEE. CDR3: CASSEDGTANYGYTF. The CDR3 DNA sequence: TGTGCCAGCAGCGAGGACGGGACCGCTAACTATGGCTACACCTTC.

This clone was counted only a few times. At the DNA level, this CDR3 is encoded by other sequences in the same sample as well. The chain has TRBV25-1 and TRBJ2-7; unclear D gene. The CDR3 spans 15 residues. The V and J ends lost 3 bases and 0 bases respectively, with 12 bases between them. CDR1 MGHDK and CDR2 SYGVNS come from the germline V gene. The CDR3 spells CASSDPSGSSYEQYF. The DNA of the CDR3 is TGTGCCAGCAGTGACCCCTCCGGTAGCTCCTACGAGCAGTACTTC.

The rearrangement links TRBV7-3 to TRBJ2-2; D gene uncertain. V was shortened by 0 bases and J by 6 bases, with 8 bases between the two germline ends. Germline V gene sequence: CDR1 SGHTA, CDR2 FQGTGA. The CDR3 extends over 14 amino acids. Here the CDR3 reads CASSLTTGAGELFF. The CDR3 DNA follows: TGTGCCAGCAGCTTAACTACTGGGGCCGGGGAGCTGTTTTTT.

This clone was recorded once. This chain connects TRBV5-6 to TRBJ1-1; D is unresolved. Germline V gene sequence: CDR1 SGHDT, CDR2 YYEEEE. V lost 0 bases and J lost 4, with 7 bases in between. The CDR3 totals 13 residues. Here the CDR3 reads CASSLGRTTEAFF. CDR3 in DNA: TGTGCCAGCAGCTTGGGCCGGACCACTGAAGCTTTCTTT.

This chain uses TRBV28 with TRBJ2-2; the match to TRBD1 covers 9 bases. J was trimmed by 1 base and V by 8 bases; bases with no gene match: 2. The CDR3 is 14 amino acids. Germline CDR1 is MDHEN and CDR2 is SYDVKM. The CDR3 reads CASRQGGNTGELFF. DNA for the CDR3: TGTGCCAGCCGACAGGGGGGGAACACCGGGGAGCTGTTTTTT.